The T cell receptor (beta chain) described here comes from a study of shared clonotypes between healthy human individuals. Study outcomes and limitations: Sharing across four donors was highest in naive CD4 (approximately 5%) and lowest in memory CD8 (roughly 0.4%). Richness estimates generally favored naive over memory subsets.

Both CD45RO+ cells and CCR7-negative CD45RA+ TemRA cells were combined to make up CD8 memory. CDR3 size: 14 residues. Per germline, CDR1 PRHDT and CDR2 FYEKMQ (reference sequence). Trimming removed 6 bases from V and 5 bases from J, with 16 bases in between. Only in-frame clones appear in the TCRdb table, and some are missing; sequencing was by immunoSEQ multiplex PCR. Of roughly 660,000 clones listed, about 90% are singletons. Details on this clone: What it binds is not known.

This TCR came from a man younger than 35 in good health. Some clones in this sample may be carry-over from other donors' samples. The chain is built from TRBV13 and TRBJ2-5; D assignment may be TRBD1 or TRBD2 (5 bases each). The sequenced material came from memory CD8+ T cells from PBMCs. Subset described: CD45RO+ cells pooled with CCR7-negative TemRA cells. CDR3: CASRGPNARETQYF. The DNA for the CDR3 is TGTGCCAGCAGGGGACCCAACGCACGGGAGACCCAGTACTTC. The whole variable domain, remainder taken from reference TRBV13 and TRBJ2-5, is AAGVIQSPRHLIKEKRETATLKCYPIPRHDTVYWYQQGPGQDPQFLISFYEKMQSDKGSIPDRFSAQQFSDYHSELNMSSLELGDSALYFCASRGPNARETQYFGPGTRLLVL.